These 5 T cell receptor beta chains were all obtained from the same sample, sequenced in a study of Graves' ophthalmopathy and Graves' hyperthyroidism. Researchers took RNA transcripts and amplified TCR beta CDR3 regions from them. HTBI primers primed a first-round RT-PCR, and a second-round multiplex PCR followed. TCRdb independently ran MiXCR on the multiplex PCR reads; one entry per CDR3 protein. Among about 480,000 distinct CDR3 sequences listed, around 14% were seen once. Material for sequencing was blood. These TCRs come from a woman aged 25 to 39 with Graves' ophthalmopathy.

V and J are TRBV5-1 and TRBJ2-2; the D gene could be TRBD1 or TRBD2 (5 bases each). Germline-derived CDR1 and CDR2 are SGHRS and YFSETQ. The CDR3 is 14 residues long. The V gene lost 5 bases and the J gene lost 4 bases, with 12 bases spanning the gap. In DNA, the CDR3 is TGCGCCAGCAGATTCGGGACGGGCACCGGGGAGCTGTTTTTT. Amino acid sequence: CASRFGTGTGELFF.

This clonotype was counted many times. V is TRBV6-1 and J is TRBJ2-6; D possibly corresponds to TRBD2 (5 bases). The germline gives CDR1 MNHNS, CDR2 SASEGT. This CDR3 comprises 15 residues. Trimming removed 6 bases at V and 1 base at J, with 10 bases between. CDR3 DNA sequence: TGTGCCAGCAGCGCCTCGGGGTCTGGGGCCAACGTCCTGACTTTC. Its translation is CASSASGSGANVLTF.

Many counts were recorded for this clonotype. The gene calls are TRBV2 and TRBJ1-6, with TRBD1 matching 7 bases. The V gene end was trimmed by 6 bases and the J gene end by 5 bases; junction bases not matched to a gene: 7. Germline CDR1 is SNHLY and CDR2 is FYNNEI. This CDR3 has 15 residues. DNA of the CDR3: TGTGCCAGCAGCCTCAGGGGGTTAGATAATTCACCCCTCCACTTT. Translation gives CASSLRGLDNSPLHF.

This clonotype was picked up many times. This sequence joins TRBV6-1 and TRBJ1-6, with TRBD1 as a possible D gene (5 bases). V was shortened by 1 base and J by 8 bases, with 12 bases between the two germline ends. Germline V CDR1 and CDR2: MNHNS, SASEGT. The CDR3 spans 15 residues. DNA for the CDR3: TGTGCCAGCAGTGAAGTCGGGGCTATCTATTCACCCCTCCACTTT. The encoded protein is CASSEVGAIYSPLHF.

This clonotype was counted at least ten times. The chain has TRBV28 and TRBJ1-2; D ambiguous. CDR3 length: 14 amino acids. Trimming cost V 3 bases and J 7 bases, with 15 bases left between them. CDR1 and CDR2 from the germline V gene are MDHEN and SYDVKM. CDR3 coding DNA: TGTGCCAGCAGTTTCACAAGTTTAGCTGCTGGCTACACCTTC. It yields the protein CASSFTSLAAGYTF.